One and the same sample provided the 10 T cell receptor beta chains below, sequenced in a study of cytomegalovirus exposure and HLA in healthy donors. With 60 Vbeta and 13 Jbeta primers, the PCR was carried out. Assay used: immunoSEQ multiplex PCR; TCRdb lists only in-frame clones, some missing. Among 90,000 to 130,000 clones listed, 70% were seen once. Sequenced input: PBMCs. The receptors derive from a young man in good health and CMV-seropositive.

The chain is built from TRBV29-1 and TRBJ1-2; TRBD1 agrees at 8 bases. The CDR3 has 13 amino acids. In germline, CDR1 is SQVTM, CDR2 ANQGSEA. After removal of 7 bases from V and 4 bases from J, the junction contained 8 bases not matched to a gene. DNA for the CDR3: TGCAGCGCCCAGGGACAGGAAGTCTATGGCTACACCTTC. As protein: CSAQGQEVYGYTF.

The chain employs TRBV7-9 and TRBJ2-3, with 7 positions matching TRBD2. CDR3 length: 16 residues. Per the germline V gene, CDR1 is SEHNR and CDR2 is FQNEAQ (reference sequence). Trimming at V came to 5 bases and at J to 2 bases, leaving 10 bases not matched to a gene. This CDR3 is CASSLLRLASTDTQYF. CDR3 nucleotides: TGTGCCAGCAGCCTCCTTCGACTAGCTTCCACAGATACGCAGTATTTT.

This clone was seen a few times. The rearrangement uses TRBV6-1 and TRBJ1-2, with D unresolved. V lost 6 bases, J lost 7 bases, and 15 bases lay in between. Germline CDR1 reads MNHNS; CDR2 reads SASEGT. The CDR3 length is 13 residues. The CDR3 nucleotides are TGTGCCAGCAGCCTAGATGGGGAGGGTGGCTACACCTTC. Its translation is CASSLDGEGGYTF.

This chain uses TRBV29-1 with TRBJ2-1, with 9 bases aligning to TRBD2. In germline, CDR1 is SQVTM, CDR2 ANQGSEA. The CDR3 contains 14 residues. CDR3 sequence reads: CTCHSGSSYNEQFF. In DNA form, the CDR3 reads TGCACCTGTCATAGCGGGAGCTCCTACAATGAGCAGTTCTTC.

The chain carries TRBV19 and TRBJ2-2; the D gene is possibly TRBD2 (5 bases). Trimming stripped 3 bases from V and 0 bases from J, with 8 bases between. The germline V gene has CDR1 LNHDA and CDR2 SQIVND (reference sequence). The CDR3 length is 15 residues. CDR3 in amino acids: CASSIELANTGELFF. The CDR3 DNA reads TGTGCCAGTAGTATCGAACTAGCGAACACCGGGGAGCTGTTTTTT.

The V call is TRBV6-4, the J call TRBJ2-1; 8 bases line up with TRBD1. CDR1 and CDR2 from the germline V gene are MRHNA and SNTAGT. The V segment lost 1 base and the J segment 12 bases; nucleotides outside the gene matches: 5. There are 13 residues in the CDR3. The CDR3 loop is CASSDLRTGRQFF. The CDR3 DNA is TGTGCCAGCAGTGACTTGCGGACAGGGAGGCAGTTCTTC.

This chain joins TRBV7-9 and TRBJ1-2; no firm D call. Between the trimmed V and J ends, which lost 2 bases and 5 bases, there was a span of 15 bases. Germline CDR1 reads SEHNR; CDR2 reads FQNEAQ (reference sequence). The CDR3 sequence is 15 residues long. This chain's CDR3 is CASSLQARPKYGYTF. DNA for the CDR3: TGTGCCAGCAGCTTACAGGCCCGACCGAAGTATGGCTACACCTTC.

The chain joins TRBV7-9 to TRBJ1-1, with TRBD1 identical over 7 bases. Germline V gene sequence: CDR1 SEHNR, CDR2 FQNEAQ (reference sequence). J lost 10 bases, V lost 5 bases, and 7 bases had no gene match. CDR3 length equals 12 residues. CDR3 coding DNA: TGTGCCAGCAGCCGCCCTCAGGGGGGAGCTTTCTTT. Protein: CASSRPQGGAFF.

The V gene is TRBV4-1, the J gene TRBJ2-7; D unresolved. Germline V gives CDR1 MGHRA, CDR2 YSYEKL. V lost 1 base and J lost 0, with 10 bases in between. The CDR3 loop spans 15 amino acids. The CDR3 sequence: CASSQGSRGSYEQYF. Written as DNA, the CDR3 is TGCGCCAGCAGCCAAGGTAGTCGTGGCTCCTACGAGCAGTACTTC.

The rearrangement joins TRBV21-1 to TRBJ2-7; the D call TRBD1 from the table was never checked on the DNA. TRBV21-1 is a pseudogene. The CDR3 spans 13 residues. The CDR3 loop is CASSKEDRREQYF. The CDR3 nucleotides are TGTGCCAGCAGCAAAGAGGACAGGAGGGAGCAGTACTTC.